This record covers a single TCR beta chain. The target antigen is unknown. Profiled with immunoSEQ multiplex PCR; TCRdb holds only in-frame clones, not every one. The table shows 150,000 to 200,000 clones, with 86% occurring only once. The data stem from a study of cytomegalovirus exposure and HLA in healthy donors. Study observations and caveats: Subsequent analysis revealed that first-cohort TCR clusters tended to co-occur in the 120 or so validation repertoires. For most TCR sequences rarity was the rule, although some public TCRs occurred in many donors.

V was clipped by 4 bases and J by 4 bases, with 5 bases between them. The germline V gene encodes CDR1 MGHDK and CDR2 SYGVNS. This CDR3 is built from 12 residues. This TCR was recovered from a woman aged 18-30 years in good health and CMV-seronegative. Material: PBMCs. V and J are TRBV25-1 and TRBJ1-5; D is ambiguous. CDR3 coding DNA: TGTGCCAGCAGTGCAGGAAATCAGCCCCAGCATTTT. Translation: CASSAGNQPQHF.